Below are 2 T cell receptor beta chains sequenced from a single sample in a study of T cell responses to AZD1222 COVID-19 vaccine. Repertoires were generated with immunoSEQ multiplex PCR, while TCRdb's copy carries only in-frame clones and drops some. The profile covers over 90,000 clones, with 85% to 90% appearing a single time and 5% taken by the ten largest. The starting material was peripheral blood, obtained on day 0 of AZD1222 vaccination. All receptors derive from an adult in good health.

The chain carries TRBV5-1 and TRBJ1-2; 8 bases map to TRBD1. Germline V gives CDR1 SGHRS, CDR2 YFSETQ. V was clipped by 4 bases and J by 5 bases; unmatched bases: 10. CDR3 length: 15 residues. The CDR3 loop is CASSGGTGQAYGYTF. Written as DNA, the CDR3 is TGCGCCAGCAGCGGAGGGACAGGTCAAGCATATGGCTACACCTTC.

J is TRBJ2-2 and V is TRBV7-2; tentatively, D is TRBD2 (6 bases). This CDR3 is 14 amino acids long. CDR1 is SGHTA and CDR2 is FQGNSA in the germline V gene. V was cut by 5 bases and J by 8 bases, with 15 bases left in between. This CDR3 reads CASSRGGTKGELFF. CDR3 DNA: TGTGCCAGCAGCCGTGGGGGGACGAAAGGGGAGCTGTTTTTT.